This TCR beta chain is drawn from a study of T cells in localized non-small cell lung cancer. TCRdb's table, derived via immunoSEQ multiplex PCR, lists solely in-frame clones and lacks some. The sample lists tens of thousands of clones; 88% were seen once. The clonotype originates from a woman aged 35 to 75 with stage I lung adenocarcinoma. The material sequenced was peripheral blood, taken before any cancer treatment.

The CDR3 sequence is CASNLVGDRGYTF. The CDR3 DNA follows: TGTGCCAGCAACCTAGTGGGGGATAGGGGCTACACCTTC. V usage is TRBV7-8 and J usage is TRBJ1-2, with D possibly being TRBD1 (5 bases). The length of the CDR3 is 13 residues. Per germline, CDR1 SGHVS and CDR2 FQNEAQ. V was pared by 7 bases and J by 8 bases, with 17 bases between.